This T cell receptor beta chain was retrieved from a study of T cells in Graves' hyperthyroidism and ophthalmopathy. This clonotype was counted a few times. Duration under 3 months, a NOSPECS grade of at least 4, and a Clinical Activity Score of at least 3 characterized the ophthalmopathy patients. The PBMCs studied were ones that came from 8 to 10 ml fresh peripheral blood. RNA transcripts served as the template for amplifying TCR beta CDR3 regions. HTBI primers were employed in a first-round RT-PCR of the TCR CDR3. MiXCR, run by TCRdb on the multiplex PCR reads, gives a single entry per CDR3 protein. The sample contains about 500,000 distinct CDR3 sequences, roughly 15% of which appear only once. Trimming at V came to 2 bases and at J to 7 bases, leaving 6 bases not matched to a gene. The CDR3 runs 17 residues. Germline CDR1 and CDR2: MDHEN and SYDVKM.

Sequencing input: blood. This clonotype originated in a woman aged 25 to 39 with Graves' ophthalmopathy. This chain connects TRBV28 to TRBJ2-1; 15 bases agree with TRBD2. The CDR3 DNA follows: TGTGCCAGCAGTTTAGTGGACGGGACTAGCGGGAGGAATGAGCAGTTCTTC. It codes for CASSLVDGTSGRNEQFF.